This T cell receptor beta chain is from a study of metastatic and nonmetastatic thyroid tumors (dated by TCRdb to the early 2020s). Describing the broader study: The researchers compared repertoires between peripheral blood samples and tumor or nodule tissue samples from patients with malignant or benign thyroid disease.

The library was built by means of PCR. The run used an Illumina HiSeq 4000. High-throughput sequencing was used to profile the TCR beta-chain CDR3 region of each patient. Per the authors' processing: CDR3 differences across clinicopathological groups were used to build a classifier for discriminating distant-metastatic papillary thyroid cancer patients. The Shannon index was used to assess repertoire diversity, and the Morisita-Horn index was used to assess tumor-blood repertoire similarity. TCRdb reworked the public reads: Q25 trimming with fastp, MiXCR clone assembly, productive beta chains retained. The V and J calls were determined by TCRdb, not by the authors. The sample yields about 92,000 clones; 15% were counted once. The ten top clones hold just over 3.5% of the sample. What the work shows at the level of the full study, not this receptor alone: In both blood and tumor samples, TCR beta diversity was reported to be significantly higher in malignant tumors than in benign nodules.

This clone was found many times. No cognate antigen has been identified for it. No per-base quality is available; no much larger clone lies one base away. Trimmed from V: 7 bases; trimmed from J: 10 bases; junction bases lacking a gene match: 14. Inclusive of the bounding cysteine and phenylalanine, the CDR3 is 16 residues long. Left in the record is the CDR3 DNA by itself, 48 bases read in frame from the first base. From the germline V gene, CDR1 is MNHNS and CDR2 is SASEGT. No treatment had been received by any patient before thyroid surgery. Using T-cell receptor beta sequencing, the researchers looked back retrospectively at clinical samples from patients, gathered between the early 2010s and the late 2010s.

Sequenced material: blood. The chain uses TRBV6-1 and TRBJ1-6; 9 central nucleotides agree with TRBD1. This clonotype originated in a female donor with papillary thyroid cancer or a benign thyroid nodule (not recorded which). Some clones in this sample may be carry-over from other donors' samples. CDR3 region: CASTEGKGTGRSPLHF. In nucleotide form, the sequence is TGTGCCAGCACCGAGGGGAAGGGGACAGGGCGGTCACCCCTCCACTTT.